This entry concerns a single T cell receptor beta chain. The antigen remains undetermined. This specimen comes from a study of STAT5B mutations in CD4+ large granular lymphocyte leukemia. V lost 3 bases and J lost 7, with 16 bases in between. Germline V gene sequence: CDR1 GTSNPN, CDR2 SVGIG (reference sequence). This CDR3 has 15 residues. Data came from immunoSEQ multiplex PCR; TCRdb stores just in-frame clones and leaves some out. The data hold about 32,000 clones, with approximately 88% observed a single time. Study-level points and caveats: Without putative leukemic clones, patient CD4-sorted repertoires remained more clonal than healthy CD4+ repertoires.

Healthy controls were blood donor buffy coats. The sequence derives from a human donor in good health. Sequences were obtained from CD4+ T cells from blood buffy coats. The chain joins TRBV30 to TRBJ1-6; D is perhaps TRBD1 (5 bases). The CDR3 reads CAWRREGLSNSPLHF. CDR3 DNA: TGTGCCTGGAGGAGGGAGGGGCTATCGAATTCACCCCTCCACTTT.